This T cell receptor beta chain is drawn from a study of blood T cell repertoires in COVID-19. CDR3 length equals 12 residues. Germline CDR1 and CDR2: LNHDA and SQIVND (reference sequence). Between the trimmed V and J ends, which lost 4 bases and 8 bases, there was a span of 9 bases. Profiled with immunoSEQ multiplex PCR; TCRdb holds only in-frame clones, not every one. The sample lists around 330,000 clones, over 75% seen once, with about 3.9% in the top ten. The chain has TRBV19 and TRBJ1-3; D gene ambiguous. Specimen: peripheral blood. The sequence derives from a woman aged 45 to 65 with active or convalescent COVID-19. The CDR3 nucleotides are TGTGCCAGTAGTAAGACGGACTACACCATATATTTT. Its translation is CASSKTDYTIYF.